This TCR beta chain was captured by sequencing in a study of radiotherapy plus CTLA-4 blockade in lung cancer. The method was immunoSEQ multiplex PCR; TCRdb's version includes in-frame clones alone and lacks a portion of them. The sample yields fewer than 85,000 clones, around nine tenths seen once. Study observations and caveats: Radiotherapy plus ipilimumab was followed by expansion in blood of tumor-derived TCR clones.

About this clone itself: What it recognizes is unknown.

The CDR3 sequence is 14 residues long. Trimming left V 2 bases short and J 6 bases short, with 9 bases between. Germline V gene lookup returns CDR1 SGHNT and CDR2 YYREEE (reference sequence). The clonotype originates from a human donor with non-small cell lung cancer who had stable disease on radiotherapy plus ipilimumab. The gene calls are TRBV5-4 and TRBJ1-6; D possibly corresponds to TRBD1 (6 bases). This specimen consisted of peripheral blood, obtained from a patient treated with radiotherapy plus ipilimumab. The CDR3 loop reads CASSFQQGNSPLHF. The DNA for the CDR3 is TGTGCCAGCAGCTTTCAACAGGGTAATTCACCCCTCCACTTT.